The 27 T cell receptor beta chains in this list originate from one sample, sequenced in a study of CXCR3-negative and CXCR3-positive naive CD8 T cells. cDNA libraries for TRB were generated by 5' RACE incorporating UMI labels. Each CDR3 protein gets one entry in TCRdb, which reprocessed the 5' RACE reads and gives no DNA. This table lists 45,000 to 65,000 distinct CDR3 sequences. Sequences were obtained from naive CXCR3- CD8+ T cells from blood. The subset denotes: CD45RO-CCR7+CD27+CD95- naive CD8+ T cells lacking CXCR3 (TNR3-). The receptors originated from a human donor in good health. Some clones in this sample may be carry-over from other donors' samples.

The chain couples TRBV18 to TRBJ2-1. The CDR3 has 15 amino acids. Germline CDR1 and CDR2: KGHSH and LQKENI. The CDR3 here is CASSQERATYNEQFF.

V is TRBV7-2 and J is TRBJ2-2; the TCRdb call, TRBD1, lacks DNA for checking. CDR3 size: 15 residues. Germline V gene data show CDR1 as SGHTA and CDR2 as FQGNSA. CDR3 region: CASSLKVRDTGELFF.

J is TRBJ2-7 and V is TRBV6-5; TCRdb's assignment of TRBD2 cannot be checked, as there is no DNA. Germline V lookup: CDR1 MNHEY, CDR2 SVGAGI. This CDR3 is built from 15 residues. The CDR3 here is CASRMGLADRGQQYF.

This chain joins TRBV5-4 and TRBJ1-1; the D call from TCRdb, TRBD1, cannot be confirmed without DNA. This CDR3 has 14 residues. Germline V gene sequence: CDR1 SGHNT, CDR2 YYREEE (reference sequence). The CDR3 is CASSSLQGNTEAFF.

V and J are TRBV9 and TRBJ2-7; TCRdb's D gene call, TRBD1, goes unchecked for lack of DNA. This CDR3 comprises 13 residues. Germline V gene sequence: CDR1 SGDLS, CDR2 YYNGEE. The CDR3: CASSVGPGYEQYF.

The rearrangement joins TRBV27 to TRBJ1-4. The germline V gene encodes CDR1 MNHEY and CDR2 SMNVEV (reference sequence). The CDR3 length is 11 residues. The CDR3 reads CASGNNEKLFF.

The gene calls are TRBV29-1 and TRBJ2-1; TCRdb's assignment of TRBD1 cannot be checked, as there is no DNA. The CDR3 totals 13 residues. Germline V CDR1 and CDR2: SQVTM, ANQGSEA. CDR3: CSVEAGQGWEQFF.

This rearrangement joins TRBV28 to TRBJ2-7; TCRdb gives TRBD1 as the D gene, but with no DNA this cannot be confirmed. Germline loops: CDR1 MDHEN, CDR2 SYDVKM. This CDR3 comprises 14 residues. The CDR3 loop is CASSRQGSSYEQYF.

This clonotype is called medium-sized (0.01 to 0.1%) based on its frequency. V and J are TRBV4-1 and TRBJ2-7; TCRdb returns TRBD2, unconfirmable since there is no DNA. Germline assignment: CDR1 MGHRA and CDR2 YSYEKL. The CDR3 is 14 residues long. This CDR3 is CASSQSIREGEQYF.

The gene calls are TRBV5-1 and TRBJ2-1; checking the TCRdb D call of TRBD2 is not possible without DNA. This CDR3 has 15 residues. The germline gives CDR1 SGHRS, CDR2 YFSETQ. The CDR3 is CASSPGTSGYNEQFF.

This rearrangement joins TRBV4-1 to TRBJ2-2; the D call of TRBD2 rests on TCRdb alone, since no DNA is present to check it. Germline V gene data show CDR1 as MGHRA and CDR2 as YSYEKL. This CDR3 spans 17 amino acids. CDR3: CASSQGGGDPNTGELFF.

The chain links TRBV6-6 to TRBJ2-2; TCRdb returns TRBD1, unconfirmable since there is no DNA. Looked up from germline, CDR1 is MNHNY and CDR2 is SVGAGI (reference sequence). This CDR3 has 15 residues. Here the CDR3 reads CASSLKGADTGELFF.

V is TRBV19 and J is TRBJ2-1; without DNA, the TCRdb call of TRBD2 cannot be checked. Germline-derived CDR1 and CDR2 are LNHDA and SQIVND (reference sequence). The CDR3 has 15 amino acids. The CDR3 region is CASSMSGYTEREQFF.

The chain has TRBV7-2 and TRBJ2-7; TCRdb calls TRBD1, which cannot be checked without DNA. This CDR3 has 15 residues. Germline assignment: CDR1 SGHTA and CDR2 FQGNSA. CDR3 amino acids: CASSRGTGYPNEQYF.

J is TRBJ1-1 and V is TRBV12-3 or TRBV12-4; TCRdb outputs TRBD1, but without DNA this stays unchecked. CDR3 length: 12 amino acids. CDR3 residues: CASSHRAYEAFF.

J is TRBJ2-2 and V is TRBV6-5. This CDR3 is built from 13 residues. Germline V CDR1 and CDR2: MNHEY, SVGAGI. CDR3 sequence: CATRTSNTGELFF.

The chain has TRBV7-9 and TRBJ2-7. This CDR3 comprises 12 residues. Germline loops: CDR1 SEHNR, CDR2 FQNEAQ (reference sequence). The CDR3: CASSFSEIGQYF.

V gene TRBV28 combines with J gene TRBJ1-5; there is no DNA to check the TCRdb D call of TRBD1. This CDR3 comprises 17 residues. Germline V gene lookup returns CDR1 MDHEN and CDR2 SYDVKM. CDR3 residues: CASSLRPLYPGNQPQHF.

This rearrangement joins TRBV10-3 to TRBJ1-1; TCRdb's assignment of TRBD1 cannot be checked, as there is no DNA. The germline V gene has CDR1 ENHRY and CDR2 SYGVKD. The CDR3 runs to 15 residues. The CDR3 loop is CAISESSAGGPEAFF.

The CDR3 here is CSVETGAVETQYF. The V and J genes are TRBV29-1 and TRBJ2-5; lacking DNA, the TRBD1 call made by TCRdb goes unchecked. Per the germline V gene, CDR1 is SQVTM and CDR2 is ANQGSEA. The CDR3 spans 13 residues.

J is TRBJ2-7 and V is TRBV15. Germline V gene data show CDR1 as LNHNV and CDR2 as YYDKDF (reference sequence). CDR3 length equals 13 residues. CDR3 region: CATSETTDYEQYF.

The CDR3 loop reads CASSPIQGPSNQPQHF. J is TRBJ1-5 and V is TRBV6-6; TCRdb reports TRBD1, a call that lacks DNA to check it against. The germline V gene has CDR1 MNHNY and CDR2 SVGAGI (reference sequence). The CDR3 runs to 16 residues.

Judged by frequency, this clonotype is medium-sized (0.01 to 0.1%). This chain uses TRBV6-2 or TRBV6-3 with TRBJ1-5; TCRdb's assignment of TRBD1 cannot be checked, as there is no DNA. The CDR3 spans 13 residues. Germline-derived CDR1 and CDR2 are MNHEY and SVGEGT. The CDR3 sequence is CASSYPQGQPQHF.

The chain recombines TRBV20-1 with TRBJ2-7. There are 13 residues in the CDR3. In germline, CDR1 is DFQATT, CDR2 SNEGSKA (reference sequence). The CDR3 loop reads CSASTGRYYEQYF.

The chain uses TRBV3-1 and TRBJ2-1; TCRdb's D call of TRBD1 is untestable without DNA. This CDR3 contains 19 residues. CDR1 is LGHDT, CDR2 YNNKEL, per germline (reference sequence). CDR3 sequence reads: CASSQDHIMAGPSYNEQFF.

V and J are TRBV28 and TRBJ2-4; absent DNA, TCRdb's TRBD1 call cannot be checked. The germline gives CDR1 MDHEN, CDR2 SYDVKM. The CDR3 sequence is 16 residues long. CDR3 protein: CASRTGGDLAKNIQYF. Full variable domain (remainder filled in from reference TRBV28 and TRBJ2-4): DVKVTQSSRYLVKRTGEKVFLECVQDMDHENMFWYRQDPGLGLRLIYFSYDVKMKEKGDIPEGYSVSREKKERFSLILESASTNQTSMYLCASRTGGDLAKNIQYFGAGTRLSVL.

The V call is TRBV7-9, the J call TRBJ2-6. This CDR3 region has 14 residues. The germline V gene encodes CDR1 SEHNR and CDR2 FQNEAQ (reference sequence). The CDR3 is CASSLGTGANVLTF.